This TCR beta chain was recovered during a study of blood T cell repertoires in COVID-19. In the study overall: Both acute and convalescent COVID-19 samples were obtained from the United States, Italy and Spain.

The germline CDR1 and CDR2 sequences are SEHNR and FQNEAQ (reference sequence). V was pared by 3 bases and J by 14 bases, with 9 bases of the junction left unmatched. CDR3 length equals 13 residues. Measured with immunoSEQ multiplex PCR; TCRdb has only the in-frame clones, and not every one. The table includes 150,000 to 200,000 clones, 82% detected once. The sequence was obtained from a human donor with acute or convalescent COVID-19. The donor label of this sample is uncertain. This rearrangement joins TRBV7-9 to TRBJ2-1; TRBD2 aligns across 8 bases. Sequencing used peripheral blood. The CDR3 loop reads CASSLGALSGEFF. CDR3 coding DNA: TGTGCCAGCAGCTTGGGGGCCCTTAGCGGGGAGTTCTTC.